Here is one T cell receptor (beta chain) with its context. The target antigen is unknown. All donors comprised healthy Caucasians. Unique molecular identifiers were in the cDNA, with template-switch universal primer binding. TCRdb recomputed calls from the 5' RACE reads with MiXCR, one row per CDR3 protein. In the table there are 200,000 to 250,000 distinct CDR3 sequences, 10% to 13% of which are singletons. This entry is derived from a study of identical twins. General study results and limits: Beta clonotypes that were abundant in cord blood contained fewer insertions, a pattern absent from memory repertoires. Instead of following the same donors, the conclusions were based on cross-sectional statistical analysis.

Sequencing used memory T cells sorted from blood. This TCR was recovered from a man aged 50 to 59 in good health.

The CDR3 reads CASSPAPGTDTQYF. The CDR3, as DNA: TGCGCCAGCAGCCCAGCCCCAGGCACAGATACGCAGTATTTT. The chain is built from TRBV5-1 and TRBJ2-3; no firm D call. The CDR3 length is 14 residues. Germline V gene lookup returns CDR1 SGHRS and CDR2 YFSETQ. Trimming removed 4 bases from V and 1 base from J, with 10 bases in between.